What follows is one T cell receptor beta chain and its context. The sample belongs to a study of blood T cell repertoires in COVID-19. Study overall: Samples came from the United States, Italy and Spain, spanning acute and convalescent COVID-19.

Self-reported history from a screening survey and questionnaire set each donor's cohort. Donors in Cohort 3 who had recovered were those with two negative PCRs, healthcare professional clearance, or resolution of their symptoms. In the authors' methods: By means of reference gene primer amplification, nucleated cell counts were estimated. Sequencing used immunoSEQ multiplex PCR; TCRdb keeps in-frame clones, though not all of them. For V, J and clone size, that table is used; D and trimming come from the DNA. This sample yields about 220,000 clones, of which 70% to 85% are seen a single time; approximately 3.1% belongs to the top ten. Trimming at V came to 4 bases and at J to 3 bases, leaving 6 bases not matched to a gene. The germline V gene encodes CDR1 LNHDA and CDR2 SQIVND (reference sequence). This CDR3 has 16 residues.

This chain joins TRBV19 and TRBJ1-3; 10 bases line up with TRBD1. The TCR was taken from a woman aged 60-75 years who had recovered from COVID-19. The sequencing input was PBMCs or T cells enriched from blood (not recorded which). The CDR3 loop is CASSKTTGGYGNTIYF. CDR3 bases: TGTGCCAGTAGTAAGACGACAGGGGGCTATGGAAACACCATATATTTT. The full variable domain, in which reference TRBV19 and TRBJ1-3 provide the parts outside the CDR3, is DGGITQSPKYLFRKEGQNVTLSCEQNLNHDAMYWYRQDPGQGLRLIYYSQIVNDFQKGDIAEGYSVSREKKESFPLTVTSAQKNPTAFYLCASSKTTGGYGNTIYFGEGSWLTVV.